A selection of T cell receptor beta chains follows, all from one sample in a study of blood T cell repertoires in COVID-19. Repertoires were generated with immunoSEQ multiplex PCR, while TCRdb's copy carries only in-frame clones and drops some. The sample consists of more than 70,000 clones, more than 70% of them appearing once. Sequenced input: peripheral blood. Every receptor here comes from a woman over 75 in a cohort sampled during active or convalescent COVID-19. The CDR3 runs from the conserved cysteine through the conserved F or W. Each record gives: V gene, CDR3 protein.

V: TRBV5-1; CDR3: CASRAVSNYGYTF
V: TRBV24-1; CDR3: CATSDSLGGSISYNEQFF
V: TRBV19; CDR3: CASSIDRGREAFF
V: TRBV6-5; CDR3: CASSFRDTYGYTF
V: TRBV11-2; CDR3: CASSWTANTEAFF
V: TRBV28; CDR3: CASIPVGQGARDTQYF
V: TRBV5-1; CDR3: CASSLASYNNSPLHF
V: TRBV20-1; CDR3: CSAPGQVEAFF
V: TRBV7-3; CDR3: CASSPTVGGANVLTF
V: TRBV9; CDR3: CASSAVRGELFF
V: TRBV6-5; CDR3: CASKSIGFTNTEAFF
V: TRBV9; CDR3: CASSASQGALTEAFF
V: TRBV12-3/TRBV12-4; CDR3: CASSPIRTGELFF
V: TRBV3-1/TRBV3-2; CDR3: CASSPLLAGVGNEQFF
V: TRBV2; CDR3: CASRPTLGDGYTF
V: TRBV6-1; CDR3: CASSDEGAPNTEAFF
V: TRBV28; CDR3: CASSSGTRYNEQFF
V: TRBV19; CDR3: CASSMGQGAEQYF
V: TRBV7-8; CDR3: CASSSSAGGPRDTQYF
V: TRBV2; CDR3: CASSESNRFYGYTF
V: TRBV13; CDR3: CASSGRDTDYGYTF
V: TRBV7-2; CDR3: CASSLLAKSTDTQYF
V: TRBV19; CDR3: CASSHTGGHTEAFF
V: TRBV5-1; CDR3: CASSGQGATEKLFF
V: TRBV6-6; CDR3: CASMDKALNQPQHF
V: TRBV19; CDR3: CASSTRTGHGYTF
V: TRBV30; CDR3: CAGGFLAGHGDTQYF
V: TRBV6-5; CDR3: CASKAGNNLIYGYTF
V: TRBV18; CDR3: CASSTSEGFSYEQYF
V: TRBV2; CDR3: CASSEWEGRTDTQYF
V: TRBV3-1/TRBV3-2; CDR3: CASSQDPGILEQYF